These T cell receptor beta chains were read from a single sample in a study of blood T cells in healthy people across ages. TCRdb called the 5' RACE reads again in MiXCR, with one record for every CDR3 protein. The sample includes 1 million or so distinct CDR3 sequences, 45% of them seen just once. The sequenced material came from blood. The receptors were gathered from a woman aged 55-75 years in good health. Each CDR3 is given without its conserved first and last residue.

v_call	j_call	cdr3_aa
TRBV5-5	TRBJ2-3	ASSPGSPSATDTQY
TRBV7-6	TRBJ2-7	ASTLGRGGEQY
TRBV18	TRBJ2-2	ASSQNSLAAGELF
TRBV28	TRBJ2-6	ASSLPLQGADSGANVLT
TRBV12-3/TRBV12-4	TRBJ2-3	ASTFRGAVPDAQY
TRBV7-2	TRBJ2-7	ASSLDYSSYEQY
TRBV6-6	TRBJ2-2	ASSYNRGRELF
TRBV20-1	TRBJ2-3	SARDPSGSTDTQY
TRBV20-1	TRBJ2-7	SGLSGGGTYEQY
TRBV7-6	TRBJ2-5	ASTPDGGRETQY
TRBV15	TRBJ2-7	ATSRDRGQAIYEQY
TRBV7-6	TRBJ2-7	ASSLVGGQTNARTSGEQY
TRBV13	TRBJ1-1	ASSFRGGTDTEAF
TRBV7-2	TRBJ1-2	ASSLARGPEGYT